A single sample is the source of the 9 T cell receptor beta chains below, sequenced in a study of blood T cells in healthy people across ages. Using a J-beta primer mix together with a sample-barcoded 5' primer, a second PCR was run for about 6 to 12 cycles. TCRdb re-called the 5' RACE reads through MiXCR, storing one row per CDR3 protein. The repertoire includes approximately 940,000 distinct CDR3 sequences, roughly 48% of them detected once, and about an eighth sits in the top ten. Sequenced input: blood. These receptors came from a man younger than 45 in good health.

The rearrangement joins TRBV6-2 or TRBV6-3 to TRBJ2-3; D ambiguous. There are 14 residues in the CDR3. The V gene lost 0 bases and the J gene lost 7 bases, with 11 bases spanning the gap. CDR1 is MNHEY and CDR2 is SVGEGT in the germline V gene. The CDR3 DNA reads TGTGCCAGCAGTTACTCGGGCTACCTCAATACGCAGTATTTT. Translating gives CASSYSGYLNTQYF.

The chain has TRBV7-9 and TRBJ2-7; D is tentatively TRBD1 or TRBD2 (5 bases each). Germline loops: CDR1 SEHNR, CDR2 FQNEAQ (reference sequence). V dropped 6 bases and J dropped 0 bases, with 18 bases sitting between them. This CDR3 has 16 residues. The DNA of the CDR3 is TGTGCCAGCAGTTCCCCCGGGACGGTTTTCTCCTACGAGCAGTACTTC. Translation: CASSSPGTVFSYEQYF. Complete variable domain (other parts from reference TRBV7-9 and TRBJ2-7): DTGVSQNPRHKITKRGQNVTFRCDPISEHNRLYWYRQTLGQGPEFLTYFQNEAQLEKSRLLSDRFSAERPKGSFSTLEIQRTEQGDSAMYLCASSSPGTVFSYEQYFGPGTRLTVT.

Only a few counts were recorded for this clonotype. This rearrangement joins TRBV7-9 to TRBJ2-1; D is unresolved. Germline CDR1 SEHNR, CDR2 FQNEAQ (reference sequence). The V and J ends lost 1 base and 5 bases respectively, with 6 bases between them. CDR3 length equals 13 residues. The CDR3 reads CASSLELDNEQFF. The CDR3, as DNA: TGTGCCAGCAGCTTAGAGCTTGACAATGAGCAGTTCTTC. Filled out from reference TRBV7-9 and TRBJ2-1, the complete variable domain reads DTGVSQNPRHKITKRGQNVTFRCDPISEHNRLYWYRQTLGQGPEFLTYFQNEAQLEKSRLLSDRFSAERPKGSFSTLEIQRTEQGDSAMYLCASSLELDNEQFFGPGTRLTVL.

The chain is built from TRBV5-1 and TRBJ2-7; 8 bases agree with TRBD1. The V and J ends lost 4 bases and 6 bases, in that order; junction bases with no gene match: 12. The CDR3 runs 15 residues. Germline CDR1 is SGHRS and CDR2 is YFSETQ. The CDR3 sequence: CASSQVTGQVGEQYF. CDR3 nucleotides: TGCGCCAGCAGCCAGGTAACGGGACAGGTTGGCGAGCAGTACTTC.

The V gene is TRBV28, the J gene TRBJ1-2; no firm D call. This CDR3 has 13 amino acids. CDR1 is MDHEN, CDR2 SYDVKM, per germline. The V end was cut by 6 bases, the J end by 7 bases, with 15 bases between. CDR3 DNA sequence: TGTGCCAGCAGCCGCGGCAGTACCTTTGGCTACACCTTC. The encoded protein is CASSRGSTFGYTF.

V is TRBV2 and J is TRBJ2-4, with D hard to call. The CDR3 length is 12 residues. The V gene lost 2 bases and the J gene lost 8 bases, with 7 bases spanning the gap. Germline V gene sequence: CDR1 SNHLY, CDR2 FYNNEI. The chain's CDR3 is CASSEKGYIQYF. The CDR3 DNA reads as TGTGCCAGCAGTGAAAAGGGATACATTCAGTACTTC.

This clonotype was detected a few times. The rearrangement joins TRBV12-3 or TRBV12-4 to TRBJ1-1; possibly TRBD1 for D (6 bases). V was clipped by 5 bases and J by 1 base, with 11 bases between them. CDR3 length equals 14 residues. CDR3 bases: TGTGCCAGCAGTCCAGGGGAGGCGAACACTGAAGCTTTCTTT. Translating gives CASSPGEANTEAFF.

This chain connects TRBV5-1 to TRBJ2-1; 14 positions match TRBD2. The CDR3 spans 20 residues. Germline values: CDR1 SGHRS, CDR2 YFSETQ. The V and J ends lost 0 bases and 1 base, in that order; junction bases with no gene match: 9. CDR3 in amino acids: CASSLAPTSGGAISYNEQFF. CDR3 in DNA: TGCGCCAGCAGCTTGGCCCCGACTAGCGGGGGGGCCATATCCTACAATGAGCAGTTCTTC.

This rearrangement joins TRBV12-3 or TRBV12-4 to TRBJ1-5; 10 nucleotides agree with TRBD1. This CDR3 is 14 amino acids long. V lost 3 bases, J lost 8 bases, and 4 bases stayed unmatched. The CDR3 region is CASSFPDRGEPQHF. The CDR3, as DNA: TGTGCCAGCAGTTTCCCGGACAGGGGGGAGCCCCAGCATTTT.